Presented here are 29 T cell receptor beta chains from one specimen sequenced in a study. From the RT-PCR reads, TCRdb called clonotypes with MiXCR, one entry per CDR3 protein. The sample consists of fewer than 800,000 distinct CDR3 sequences, around 14% of them appearing once. The specimen sequenced was memory CD4+ T cells from blood. These receptors were taken from a female donor in good health, serving as a healthy control.

The CDR3 region is CASSPRATEFNEKLFF. CDR3 in DNA: TGTGCCAGCTCACCGAGGGCCACAGAGTTTAATGAAAAACTGTTTTTT. J is TRBJ1-4 and V is TRBV18; D remains unclear. Germline-derived CDR1 and CDR2 are KGHSH and LQKENI. The CDR3 contains 16 residues. Trimming stripped 3 bases from V and 4 bases from J, with 15 bases between.

In this sample, this clonotype turned up a few times. J is TRBJ2-3 and V is TRBV6-2 or TRBV6-3; TRBD2 is a possible D gene (6 bases). Trimming pared 8 bases from V and 2 bases from J, leaving 11 bases between. The CDR3 covers 13 residues. Germline lookup yields CDR1 MNHEY and CDR2 SVGEGT. The chain's CDR3 is CASLRDSTDTQYF. CDR3 nucleotide sequence: TGTGCCAGCCTCCGGGACTCCACAGATACGCAGTATTTT.

The chain combines TRBV20-1 with TRBJ2-3, with 10 nucleotides matching TRBD2. Germline CDR1 DFQATT, CDR2 SNEGSKA (reference sequence). V lost 4 bases, J lost 7 bases, and 8 bases stayed unmatched. CDR3 size: 14 residues. Here the CDR3 reads CSAISGRGFNTQYF. The CDR3 bases are TGCAGTGCTATAAGCGGGAGGGGATTTAATACGCAGTATTTT.

The chain has TRBV20-1 and TRBJ1-1, with D hard to call. Trimming left V 6 bases short and J 6 bases short, with 8 bases between. Germline V lookup: CDR1 DFQATT, CDR2 SNEGSKA (reference sequence). This CDR3 is 10 amino acids long. CDR3 coding DNA: TGCAGTGCCCGGCAGGCTGAAGCTTTCTTT. This sequence encodes CSARQAEAFF.

This clonotype was picked up many times. J is TRBJ2-7 and V is TRBV20-1; D possibly corresponds to TRBD2 (5 bases). The CDR3 contains 14 residues. Deletions cut 6 bases from V and 0 bases from J, with 15 bases between. Germline CDR1 is DFQATT and CDR2 is SNEGSKA (reference sequence). The CDR3 DNA follows: TGCAGTGCCAGGACTTTCCCCGACTCCTACGAGCAGTACTTC. Translated, it gives CSARTFPDSYEQYF.

The gene calls are TRBV7-2 and TRBJ1-2; D remains unclear. Germline assignment: CDR1 SGHTA and CDR2 FQGNSA. This CDR3 contains 16 residues. V was trimmed by 3 bases and J by 4 bases, leaving 18 bases between them. As DNA, the CDR3 is TGTGCCAGCAGCTTCAGGAATCGAGGGTTCCGCTATGGCTACACCTTC. Amino acids: CASSFRNRGFRYGYTF.

This clonotype turned up a few times. The chain links TRBV7-2 to TRBJ2-7, with 8 bases identical to TRBD1. The CDR3 spans 17 residues. Germline V CDR1 and CDR2: SGHTA, FQGNSA. Trimming at V came to 0 bases and at J to 3 bases, leaving 10 bases not matched to a gene. The DNA for the CDR3 is TGTGCCAGCAGCTTAGCGGCCTTTTCGGACAGGGACTACGAGCAGTACTTC. As protein: CASSLAAFSDRDYEQYF.

This clonotype was recorded a few times. The chain has TRBV4-2 and TRBJ2-3, with 7 nucleotides matching TRBD2. The CDR3 runs to 18 residues. V lost 4 bases, J lost 3 bases, and 16 bases stayed unmatched. Germline values: CDR1 LGHNA, CDR2 YNFKEQ. The CDR3 DNA sequence: TGTGCCAGCAGCCGGGACCTTGAGCGGGGCTGGGTAACAGATACGCAGTATTTT. It translates to CASSRDLERGWVTDTQYF.

This clonotype was counted a few times. The rearrangement links TRBV6-2 or TRBV6-3 to TRBJ2-1; 13 bases match TRBD2. The CDR3 runs 17 residues. V was clipped by 7 bases and J by 5 bases; unmatched bases: 11. CDR1 MNHEY and CDR2 SVGEGT come from the germline V gene. The CDR3 loop reads CASTNGLTSGRNNEQFF. The CDR3 coding sequence is TGTGCCAGCACCAACGGGTTGACTAGCGGGAGGAACAATGAGCAGTTCTTC.

The chain combines TRBV29-1 with TRBJ2-7, with D uncertain. Germline lookup yields CDR1 SQVTM and CDR2 ANQGSEA. The CDR3 has 11 residues. V dropped 4 bases and J dropped 7 bases, with 11 bases sitting between them. CDR3 sequence reads: CSVVLGWEQYF. The DNA of the CDR3 is TGCAGCGTTGTGCTCGGGTGGGAGCAGTACTTC.

This chain connects TRBV5-5 to TRBJ1-2, with D hard to call. Trimming took off 0 bases at V and 1 base at J, with 7 bases between the two ends. This CDR3 is 14 amino acids long. Germline CDR1 reads SGHKS; CDR2 reads YYEKEE (reference sequence). The CDR3 reads CASSLDGFNYGYTF. The CDR3, as DNA: TGTGCCAGCAGCTTGGACGGGTTTAACTATGGCTACACCTTC.

This clonotype was seen more than once but under ten times. V usage is TRBV30 and J usage is TRBJ2-1, with D uncertain. CDR1 and CDR2 from the germline V gene are GTSNPN and SVGIG (reference sequence). This CDR3 comprises 16 residues. The ends were cut back, 3 bases at V and 0 bases at J, with 15 bases in the middle. CDR3 sequence: CAWRERAINSYNEQFF. The CDR3 DNA reads as TGTGCCTGGAGAGAACGGGCGATTAACTCCTACAATGAGCAGTTCTTC.

This clonotype came up a few times. CDR3 bases: TGCAGTGCTAGATGGGGACTTGATGAAAAACTGTTTTTT. Amino acid sequence: CSARWGLDEKLFF. The rearrangement uses TRBV20-1 and TRBJ1-4, with D possibly matching TRBD1 (5 bases). Germline-derived CDR1 and CDR2 are DFQATT and SNEGSKA (reference sequence). The V end lost 2 bases, the J end lost 6 bases, and 10 bases lay between the germline ends. This CDR3 spans 13 amino acids.

With respect to this clonotype: A clone one base away is much larger, so this may be a read error. Here the CDR3 DNA reads TGTGCCAGCAGCTTGTCTAGACGAGGTTGGGAGACCCAGTACTTC. It encodes CASSLSRRGWETQYF. V and J are TRBV7-2 and TRBJ2-5; D gene ambiguous. Germline V gene sequence: CDR1 SGHTA, CDR2 FQGNSA. V lost 3 bases and J lost 5, with 16 bases in between. The CDR3 spans 15 residues. Variable domain in full (rest from reference TRBV7-2 and TRBJ2-5): GAGVSQSPSNKVTEKGKDVELRCDPISGHTALYWYRQSLGQGLEFLIYFQGNSAPDKSGLPSDRFSAERTGGSVSTLTIQRTQQEDSAVYLCASSLSRRGWETQYFGPGTRLLVL.

V usage is TRBV20-1 and J usage is TRBJ2-7; 9 nucleotides line up with TRBD1. V gave up 4 bases and J gave up 4 bases; unmatched junction bases: 8. Germline V lookup: CDR1 DFQATT, CDR2 SNEGSKA (reference sequence). The CDR3 runs to 14 residues. The CDR3, as DNA: TGCAGTGCTAAGACAGGGGGATTAATGTACGAGCAGTACTTC. Translated: CSAKTGGLMYEQYF.

This clonotype was seen a few times. Relative to the germline gene, one junction end is altered; a read error may explain this. The genes are TRBV27 and TRBJ1-5; 8 bases match TRBD1. Per germline, CDR1 MNHEY and CDR2 SMNVEV (reference sequence). This CDR3 is built from 12 residues. For the CDR3, the DNA is TGTGCCAGCAGTTCTGAGACAGGGGCTTTTAATTTT. This gives the protein CASSSETGAFNF.

This clonotype occurred many times. J is TRBJ1-1 and V is TRBV12-3 or TRBV12-4; D possibly corresponds to TRBD1 (5 bases). V gave up 3 bases and J gave up 4 bases, with 9 bases separating them. The length of the CDR3 is 13 residues. DNA of the CDR3: TGTGCCAGCAGTTTGGAGGGGCTCACTGAAGCTTTCTTT. Protein: CASSLEGLTEAFF.

This clonotype was detected a few times. The chain combines TRBV30 with TRBJ2-3; weak D call: TRBD2 (6 bases). The CDR3 is made up of 13 amino acids. V lost 6 bases and J 0 bases, leaving 10 bases between the germline ends. In germline, CDR1 is GTSNPN, CDR2 SVGIG (reference sequence). This CDR3 is CACSGASTDTQYF. The CDR3 coding sequence is TGTGCCTGTAGCGGAGCTAGCACAGATACGCAGTATTTT.

This clonotype has a count of ten or more. The CDR3 spells CSVAGVGGTDTQYF. CDR3 nucleotides: TGCAGCGTTGCGGGGGTGGGGGGAACAGATACGCAGTATTTT. V is TRBV29-1 and J is TRBJ2-3; a possible D gene is TRBD2 (6 bases). CDR1 and CDR2 from the germline V gene are SQVTM and ANQGSEA. The length of the CDR3 is 14 residues. Trimming pared 4 bases from V and 3 bases from J, leaving 14 bases between.

The J gene is TRBJ2-1, the V gene TRBV10-3; tentatively, D is TRBD1 (5 bases). CDR1 is ENHRY and CDR2 is SYGVKD in the germline V gene. V lost 4 bases, J lost 3 bases, and 7 bases lay in between. The CDR3 runs 13 residues. CDR3 sequence (DNA): TGTGCCATCAGTGGACAGCTCTACAATGAGCAGTTCTTC. The encoded protein is CAISGQLYNEQFF.

This clonotype was observed a handful of times. This sequence joins TRBV5-1 and TRBJ2-3, with 10 bases identical to TRBD2. V trimming: 5 bases; J trimming: 0 bases; junction bases outside the gene matches: 12. The CDR3 has 18 residues. Germline V CDR1 and CDR2: SGHRS, YFSETQ. The CDR3 region has the DNA TGCGCCAGCAGGACTCCTTCGACTAGCGGGCCTAGCACAGATACGCAGTATTTT. It codes for CASRTPSTSGPSTDTQYF.

The chain couples TRBV20-1 to TRBJ1-1, with 8 nucleotides matching TRBD1. Germline V lookup: CDR1 DFQATT, CDR2 SNEGSKA (reference sequence). This CDR3 region has 14 residues. V lost 5 bases, J lost 5 bases, and 10 bases stayed unmatched. CDR3 in DNA: TGCAGTGCTGGCCAGGGAAGGACAGGGACTGAAGCTTTCTTT. Translating gives CSAGQGRTGTEAFF.

The sample holds a few counts of this clonotype. The chain links TRBV6-5 to TRBJ1-2; D ambiguous. The CDR3 totals 14 residues. V lost 2 bases and J 5 bases, leaving 12 bases between the germline ends. CDR1 is MNHEY and CDR2 is SVGAGI in the germline V gene. The CDR3 DNA reads TGTGCCAGCAGTTACAGGCCAGCGAGATATGGCTACACCTTC. Its translation: CASSYRPARYGYTF.

The rearrangement joins TRBV6-1 to TRBJ2-7; possibly TRBD1 for D (6 bases). The CDR3 sequence is 16 residues long. CDR1 and CDR2 (germline): MNHNS, SASEGT. The V gene lost 2 bases and the J gene lost 9 bases, with 23 bases spanning the gap. CDR3 in DNA: TGTGCCAGCAGTGAAAGTCCAGGGGCCCCCTTGTGGGGGCAGTACTTC. Its translation: CASSESPGAPLWGQYF.

This clonotype has at least ten counts. The chain links TRBV5-1 to TRBJ1-4; 8 bases map to TRBD1. Germline-derived CDR1 and CDR2 are SGHRS and YFSETQ. The CDR3 sequence is 16 residues long. The J segment lost 1 base and the V segment lost 4 bases, leaving 6 bases of the junction unmatched. The CDR3, as DNA: TGCGCCAGCAGCATAGGACAGGGCCTAACTAATGAAAAACTGTTTTTT. This sequence encodes CASSIGQGLTNEKLFF. The whole variable domain, remainder taken from reference TRBV5-1 and TRBJ1-4, is KAGVTQTPRYLIKTRGQQVTLSCSPISGHRSVSWYQQTPGQGLQFLFEYFSETQRNKGNFPGRFSGRQFSNSRSEMNVSTLELGDSALYLCASSIGQGLTNEKLFFGSGTQLSVL.

V gene TRBV20-1 combines with J gene TRBJ1-2; TRBD1 matches at 10 bases. Trimming removed 0 bases from V and 7 bases from J; junction bases left unmatched: 8. Germline assignment: CDR1 DFQATT and CDR2 SNEGSKA (reference sequence). This CDR3 is 15 amino acids long. The DNA for the CDR3 is TGCAGTGCTAGAGAACCGGGACAGGGGTTTGGTGGCTACACCTTC. Its protein is CSAREPGQGFGGYTF.

This clonotype has ten or more counts. CDR3 nucleotides: TGCGCCAGCAGCTGGGTCTTCGAGAGGTCCTACAATGAGCAGTTCTTC. Its translation: CASSWVFERSYNEQFF. The chain has TRBV5-1 and TRBJ2-1, with D hard to call. CDR3 length equals 16 residues. V was cut by 3 bases and J by 1 base, with 14 bases left in between. Germline assignment: CDR1 SGHRS and CDR2 YFSETQ.

This clonotype was seen ten or more times. The chain uses TRBV18 and TRBJ1-2, with D unresolved. Germline-derived CDR1 and CDR2 are KGHSH and LQKENI. The ends were cut back, 5 bases at V and 4 bases at J, with 17 bases in the middle. This CDR3 comprises 15 residues. CDR3 DNA sequence: TGTGCCAGCTCATCTTTGGATGAGTCAATCTATGGCTACACCTTC. Translating gives CASSSLDESIYGYTF. The complete variable domain, with remaining parts taken from reference TRBV18 and TRBJ1-2, reads NAGVMQNPRHLVRRRGQEARLRCSPMKGHSHVYWYRQLPEEGLKFMVYLQKENIIDESGMPKERFSAEFPKEGPSILRIQQVVRGDSAAYFCASSSLDESIYGYTFGSGTRLTVV.

The CDR3 is CATSSEGENIQYF. DNA of the CDR3: TGTGCCACCAGTTCAGAGGGGGAAAACATTCAGTACTTC. J is TRBJ2-4 and V is TRBV24-1; a weak D match, TRBD1 (6 bases). The CDR3 loop spans 13 amino acids. V lost 6 bases, J lost 5 bases, and 10 bases lay in between. Germline CDR1 is KGHDR and CDR2 is SFDVKD.